The rows below give T cell receptor beta chains drawn from one sample of a study of cytomegalovirus exposure and HLA in healthy donors. Libraries were prepared by immunoSEQ multiplex PCR; TCRdb keeps only in-frame clonotypes and omits some of them. The sample lists 120,000 to 150,000 clones, roughly 79% occurring once. The source material was PBMCs. These receptors were collected from a woman in her thirties or forties in good health and CMV-seropositive. The CDR3 runs from the conserved cysteine through the conserved F or W.

CDR3aa	v_gene	j_gene
CASSQDYQSGTPQHF	TRBV4-2	TRBJ1-5
CSVVRGDYGYTF	TRBV29-1	TRBJ1-2
CASSPITPSYNSPLHF	TRBV11-2	TRBJ1-6
CASSASGQGGYTF	TRBV2	TRBJ1-2
CASSAQPQGTDTQYF	TRBV11-2	TRBJ2-3
CASSLKQGYEQYF	TRBV18	TRBJ2-7
CASTYMGAEETQYF	TRBV5-6	TRBJ2-5
CASSSTGNQPQHF	TRBV6-1	TRBJ1-5
CASSQGQAGTQYF	TRBV4-2	TRBJ2-5
CASSWGQFSSGANVLTF	TRBV5-6	TRBJ2-6
CASSRLPQGSEQYF	TRBV5-1	TRBJ2-7
CASSLYQDRGKAFF	TRBV6-5	TRBJ1-1
CAISELGRTTYEQYF	TRBV10-3	TRBJ2-7
CASSPRGVDGQYF	TRBV5-1	TRBJ2-7
CASSLTGTGEAGNTIYF	TRBV5-1	TRBJ1-3
CASSLTKTRIENSPLHF	TRBV27	TRBJ1-6
CASSPQVNTEAFF	TRBV7-2	TRBJ1-1
CATSRGQGATYEQYF	TRBV15	TRBJ2-7
CASSATSHDGSYEQYF	TRBV4-2	TRBJ2-7
CASSKDRVNLAGELFF	TRBV5-4	TRBJ2-2
CASSQGLITGELFF	TRBV7-9	TRBJ2-2
CASSLKTSGGTDTQYF	TRBV5-1	TRBJ2-3
CASRFSGGGSSYEQYF	TRBV6-6	TRBJ2-7
CASSRQGSMNTEAFF	TRBV6-5	TRBJ1-1
CASSVSGLAGGNIQYF	TRBV9	TRBJ2-4
CASSPQGVNEQFF	TRBV18	TRBJ2-1
CASSLASGQPQHF	TRBV7-9	TRBJ1-5
CASSYAPRQSLANYGYTF	TRBV5-1	TRBJ1-2
CASSPNPSIYNEQFF	TRBV7-3	TRBJ2-1
CASSLLKGGETQYF	TRBV5-6	TRBJ2-5
CASSKAGQGLYGYTF	TRBV4-1	TRBJ1-2
CASSLSGSGGEEQYF	TRBV7-3	TRBJ2-7
CASNEVSNQPQHF	TRBV6-1	TRBJ1-5
CASRPQAGGPHEQYF	TRBV6-6	TRBJ2-7
CASRPDRGRETQYF	TRBV2	TRBJ2-5
CASKVGAGNGYTF	TRBV11-2	TRBJ1-2
CATSRPNQGAYEQYF	TRBV15	TRBJ2-7
CASSVRYEQYF	TRBV2	TRBJ2-7
CATSRTGQWGVDTF	TRBV15	TRBJ1-2
CASSDSGGSYEQYF	TRBV25-1	TRBJ2-7
CAWQPLGLREKLFF	TRBV30	TRBJ1-4
CSSSPRESSYNSPLHF	TRBV7-9	TRBJ1-6
CASSQGLPGQGGYGYTF	TRBV4-2	TRBJ1-2
CASSPRTSSPYEQYF	TRBV6-5	TRBJ2-7
CASSRELNSPLHF	TRBV4-2	TRBJ1-6
CASSLDTPYEQYF	TRBV5-1	TRBJ2-7
CASSGRELAQETQYF	TRBV2	TRBJ2-5
CASSLAGKTSRNIQYF	TRBV5-6	TRBJ2-4
CASSSPAGGAGTQYF	TRBV28	TRBJ2-5
CASSFQGAGQETQYF	TRBV2	TRBJ2-5
CASGQAWGTEAFF	TRBV19	TRBJ1-1
CASSFGQDTEAFF	TRBV7-9	TRBJ1-1
CASSLFGQGDYGYTF	TRBV5-6	TRBJ1-2
CASSEVTRNEKLFF	TRBV2	TRBJ1-4